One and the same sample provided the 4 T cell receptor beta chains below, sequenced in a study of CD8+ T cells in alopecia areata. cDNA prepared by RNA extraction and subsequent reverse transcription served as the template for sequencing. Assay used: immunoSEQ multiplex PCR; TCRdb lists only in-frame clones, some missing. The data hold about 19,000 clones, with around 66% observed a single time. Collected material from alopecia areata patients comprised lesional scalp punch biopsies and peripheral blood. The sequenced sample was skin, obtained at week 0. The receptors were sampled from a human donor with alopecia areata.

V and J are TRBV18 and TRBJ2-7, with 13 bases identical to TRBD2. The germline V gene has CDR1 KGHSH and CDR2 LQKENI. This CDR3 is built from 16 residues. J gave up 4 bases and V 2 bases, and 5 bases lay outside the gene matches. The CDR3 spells CASSPKTSGGTYEQYF. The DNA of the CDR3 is TGTGCCAGCTCACCAAAGACTAGCGGGGGGACTTACGAGCAGTACTTC.

This chain's CDR3 is CASSPDSSNYGYTF. The CDR3 coding sequence is TGCGCCAGCAGCCCGGACAGTTCTAACTATGGCTACACCTTC. The chain combines TRBV4-3 with TRBJ1-2; tentative D call: TRBD1 (6 bases). Deletions cut 4 bases from V and 0 bases from J, with 9 bases between. Germline V CDR1 and CDR2: LGHNA, YSLEER. The CDR3 totals 14 residues.

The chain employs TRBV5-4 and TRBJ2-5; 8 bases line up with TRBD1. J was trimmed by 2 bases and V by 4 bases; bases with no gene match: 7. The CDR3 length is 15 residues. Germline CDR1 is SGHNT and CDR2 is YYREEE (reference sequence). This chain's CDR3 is CASSRFGQGQETQYF. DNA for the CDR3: TGTGCCAGCAGCCGTTTCGGACAGGGACAAGAGACCCAGTACTTC.

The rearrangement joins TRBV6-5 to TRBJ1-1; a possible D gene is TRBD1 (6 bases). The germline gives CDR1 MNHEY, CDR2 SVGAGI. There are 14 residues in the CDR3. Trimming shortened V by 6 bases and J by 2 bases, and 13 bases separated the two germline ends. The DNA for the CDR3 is TGTGCCAGCAGCCTCGGACAGTCTAACACTGAAGCTTTCTTT. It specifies CASSLGQSNTEAFF.